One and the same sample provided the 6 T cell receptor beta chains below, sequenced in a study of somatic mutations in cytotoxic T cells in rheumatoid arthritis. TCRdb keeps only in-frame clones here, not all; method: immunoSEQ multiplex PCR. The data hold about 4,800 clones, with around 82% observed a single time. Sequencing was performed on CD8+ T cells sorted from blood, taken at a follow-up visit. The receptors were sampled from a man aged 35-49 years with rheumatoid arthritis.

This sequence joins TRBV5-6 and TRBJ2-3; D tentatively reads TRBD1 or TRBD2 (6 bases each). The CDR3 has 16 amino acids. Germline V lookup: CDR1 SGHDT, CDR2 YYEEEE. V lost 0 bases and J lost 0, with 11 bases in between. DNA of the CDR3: TGTGCCAGCAGCTTGGGAGGGGGGACAAGCACAGATACGCAGTATTTT. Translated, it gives CASSLGGGTSTDTQYF.

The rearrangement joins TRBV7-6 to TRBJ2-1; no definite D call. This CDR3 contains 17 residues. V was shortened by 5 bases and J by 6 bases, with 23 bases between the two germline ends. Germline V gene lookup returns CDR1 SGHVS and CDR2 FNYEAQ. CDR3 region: CASSPDPSSPLGNEQFF. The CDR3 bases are TGTGCCAGCAGCCCAGACCCTAGTTCCCCTCTAGGCAATGAGCAGTTCTTC.

DNA of the CDR3: TGTGCCAGCAGTTTATGGCAGGGGTTGGAGACCCAGTACTTC. This codes for CASSLWQGLETQYF. The chain couples TRBV27 to TRBJ2-5; D is perhaps TRBD1 (6 bases). CDR1 and CDR2 from the germline V gene are MNHEY and SMNVEV (reference sequence). The V end lost 1 base, the J end lost 5 bases, and 11 bases lay between the germline ends. This CDR3 spans 14 amino acids.

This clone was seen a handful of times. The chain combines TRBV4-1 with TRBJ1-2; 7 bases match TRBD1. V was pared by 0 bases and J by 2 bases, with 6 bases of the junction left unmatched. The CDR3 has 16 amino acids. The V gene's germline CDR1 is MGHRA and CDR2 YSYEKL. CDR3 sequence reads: CASSQDQGGQNYGYTF. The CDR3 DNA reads TGCGCCAGCAGCCAAGATCAAGGGGGACAGAACTATGGCTACACCTTC.

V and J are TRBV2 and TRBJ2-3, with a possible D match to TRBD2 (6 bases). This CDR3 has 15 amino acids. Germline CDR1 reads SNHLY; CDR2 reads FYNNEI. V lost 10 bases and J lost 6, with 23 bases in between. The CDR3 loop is CAIRREPPRLDTQYF. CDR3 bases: TGTGCCATCAGACGGGAGCCACCAAGGTTGGATACGCAGTATTTT.

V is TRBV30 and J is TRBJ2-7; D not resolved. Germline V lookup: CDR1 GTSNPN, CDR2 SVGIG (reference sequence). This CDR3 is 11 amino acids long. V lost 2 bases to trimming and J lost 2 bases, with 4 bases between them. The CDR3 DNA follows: TGTGCCTGGAGTCTAACCTACGAGCAGTACTTC. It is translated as CAWSLTYEQYF.